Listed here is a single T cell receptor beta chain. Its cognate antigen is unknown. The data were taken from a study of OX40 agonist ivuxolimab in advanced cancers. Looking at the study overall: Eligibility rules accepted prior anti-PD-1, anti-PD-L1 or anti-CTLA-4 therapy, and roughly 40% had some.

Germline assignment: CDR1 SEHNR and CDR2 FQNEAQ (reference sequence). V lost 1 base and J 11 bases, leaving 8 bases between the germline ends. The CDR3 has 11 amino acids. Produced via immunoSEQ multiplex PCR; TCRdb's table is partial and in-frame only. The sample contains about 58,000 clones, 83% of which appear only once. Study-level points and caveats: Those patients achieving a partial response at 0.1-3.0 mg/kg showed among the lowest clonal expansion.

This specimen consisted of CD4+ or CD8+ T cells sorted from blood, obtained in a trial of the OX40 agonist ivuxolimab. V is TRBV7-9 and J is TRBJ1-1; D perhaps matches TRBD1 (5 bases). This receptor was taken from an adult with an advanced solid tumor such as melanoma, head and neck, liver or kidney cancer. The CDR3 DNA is TGTGCCAGCAGCTTAGGGCGGGGGGCTTTCTTT. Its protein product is CASSLGRGAFF.